This T cell receptor beta chain was obtained from a study of blood T cell repertoires in COVID-19. At the level of the study: The study drew acute and convalescent COVID-19 samples from the United States, Italy and Spain.

As handled by the study authors: Nucleated cell counts were estimated from reference gene primer amplification. Clones were read by immunoSEQ multiplex PCR, and TCRdb kept only the in-frame ones, dropping some. That table is the source of V, J and clone size, and D and trimming were worked out from the DNA. Counted here are 150,000 or so clones, 82% occurring once; the ten biggest clones make up 13% to 15%. Trimming took 8 bases from V and 6 from J, leaving 16 bases between them. The CDR3 has 14 amino acids. Germline V gene sequence: CDR1 WSHSY, CDR2 SAAADI. The gene calls are TRBV10-2 and TRBJ1-4, with D possibly being TRBD1 (6 bases). This TCR derives from a human donor with acute or convalescent COVID-19. The donor label of this sample is uncertain. The sample comprised peripheral blood. The CDR3 spells CASSRGGPDEKLFF. CDR3 coding DNA: TGCGCCAGCTCGAGGGGGGGGCCGGATGAAAAACTGTTTTTT.